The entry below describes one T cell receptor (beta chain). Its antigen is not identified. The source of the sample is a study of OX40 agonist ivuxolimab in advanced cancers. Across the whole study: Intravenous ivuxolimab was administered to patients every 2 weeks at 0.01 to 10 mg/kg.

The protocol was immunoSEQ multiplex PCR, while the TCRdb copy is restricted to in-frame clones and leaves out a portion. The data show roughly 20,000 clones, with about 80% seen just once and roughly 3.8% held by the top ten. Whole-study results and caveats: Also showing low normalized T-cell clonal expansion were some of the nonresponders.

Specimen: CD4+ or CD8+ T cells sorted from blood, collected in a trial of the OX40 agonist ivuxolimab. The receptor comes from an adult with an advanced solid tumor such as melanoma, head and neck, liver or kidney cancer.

In DNA, the CDR3 is TGTGCCAGCAGCATGACCAGGGGTCGTGGCGAGCAGTACTTC. Translation gives CASSMTRGRGEQYF. The chain has TRBV7-6 and TRBJ2-7; the D gene is possibly TRBD1 (6 bases). The CDR3 is 14 amino acids. Germline CDR1 reads SGHVS; CDR2 reads FNYEAQ. V dropped 5 bases and J dropped 6 bases, with 17 bases sitting between them.